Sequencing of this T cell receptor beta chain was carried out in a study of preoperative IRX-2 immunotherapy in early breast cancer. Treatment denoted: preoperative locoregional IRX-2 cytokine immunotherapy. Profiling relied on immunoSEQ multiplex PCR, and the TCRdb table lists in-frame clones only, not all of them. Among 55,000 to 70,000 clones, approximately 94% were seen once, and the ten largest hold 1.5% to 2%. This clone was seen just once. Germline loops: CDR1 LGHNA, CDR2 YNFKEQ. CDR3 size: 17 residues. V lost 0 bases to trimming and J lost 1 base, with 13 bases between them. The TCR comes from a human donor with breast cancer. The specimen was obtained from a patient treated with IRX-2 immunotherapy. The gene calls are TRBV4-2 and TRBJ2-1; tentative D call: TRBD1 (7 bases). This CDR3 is CASSQDGGGASYNEQFF. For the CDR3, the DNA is TGTGCCAGCAGCCAAGACGGAGGGGGCGCGTCCTACAATGAGCAGTTCTTC.